This T cell receptor beta chain was identified during a study of blood T cell repertoires in COVID-19. TCRdb's copy holds only in-frame clones and misses some; the assay was immunoSEQ multiplex PCR. The sample shows fewer than 200,000 clones, more than 75% of them seen only once. The CDR3 is made up of 13 amino acids. V lost 4 bases and J lost 1, with 6 bases in between. The germline gives CDR1 SEHNR, CDR2 FQNEAQ (reference sequence). Only one count was recorded for this clone. This rearrangement joins TRBV7-9 to TRBJ2-3, with D maybe TRBD1 (6 bases). The sequence was obtained from a woman aged 55-75 years with COVID-19, enrolled during active disease. Material for sequencing was peripheral blood. In DNA, the CDR3 is TGTGCCAGCAGCTCAGGGGGCACAGATACGCAGTATTTT. Translated: CASSSGGTDTQYF.